This entry is about one TCR beta chain. Antigen: not known. The CDR3 totals 15 residues. Deletions cut 8 bases from V and 0 bases from J, with 14 bases between. Germline values: CDR1 MNHNS, CDR2 SASEGT. The data were taken from a study of Ad26.COV2.S vaccination and SARS-CoV-2 variants. Only in-frame clones appear in the TCRdb table, and some are missing; sequencing was by immunoSEQ multiplex PCR. The sample has under 95,000 clones, approximately 81% seen once; the top ten hold about a sixth. Study results and limitations: Substantial post-vaccination breadth of spike-specific CD8+ and CD4+ T cell responses was reported. Relative to placebo recipients, vaccine recipients exhibited elevated spike-specific TCR breadth. The analyses of TCR breadth and depth may have understated the size of total T cell responses.

This chain links TRBV6-1 with TRBJ2-1; D uncertain. Sequencing used peripheral blood, obtained after recovery from COVID-19. The TCR comes from a human donor who had recovered from COVID-19. The CDR3: CASLSTLSSYNEQFF. The CDR3 nucleotides read TGTGCCAGCCTGTCGACACTAAGCTCCTACAATGAGCAGTTCTTC.